This T cell receptor beta chain was recorded in a study of Graves' ophthalmopathy and Graves' hyperthyroidism. The CDR3 runs to 13 residues. Trimming shortened V by 5 bases and J by 6 bases, and 13 bases separated the two germline ends. The authors amplified TCR beta CDR3 regions, and they did so from RNA transcripts for repertoire sequencing. The first round was an RT-PCR with HTBI primers, and the second round was a multiplex PCR. TCRdb re-called the multiplex PCR reads through MiXCR, storing one row per CDR3 protein. The sample records about 390,000 distinct CDR3 sequences, 15% being singletons. Concerning this clonotype: The CDR3 carries no conserved terminal phenylalanine or tryptophan, so it likely arises from a read error.

The TCR sequence derives from a woman between 18 and 29 years old with stable Graves' hyperthyroidism. The sequenced sample was peripheral blood. This chain links TRBV12-3 or TRBV12-4 with TRBJ1-1; perhaps TRBD1 as D (6 bases). In nucleotides, the CDR3 is TGTGCCAGCAGTCCCTTAACAGGGTCTGAAGCTTTCTAT. As protein: CASSPLTGSEAFY.